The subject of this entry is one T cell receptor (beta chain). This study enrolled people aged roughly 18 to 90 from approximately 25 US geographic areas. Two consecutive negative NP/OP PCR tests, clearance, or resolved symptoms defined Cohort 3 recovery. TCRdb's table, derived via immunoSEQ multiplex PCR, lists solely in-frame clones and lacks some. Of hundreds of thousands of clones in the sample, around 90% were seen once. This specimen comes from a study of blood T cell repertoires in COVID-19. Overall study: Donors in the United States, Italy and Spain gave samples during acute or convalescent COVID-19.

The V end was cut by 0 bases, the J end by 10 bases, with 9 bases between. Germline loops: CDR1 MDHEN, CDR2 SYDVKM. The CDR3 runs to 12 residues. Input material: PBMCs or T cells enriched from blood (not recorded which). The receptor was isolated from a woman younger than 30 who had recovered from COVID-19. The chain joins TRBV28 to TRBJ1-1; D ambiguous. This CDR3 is CASSLWPGSAFF. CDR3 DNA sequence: TGTGCCAGCAGTTTATGGCCAGGATCAGCTTTCTTT.